The source of this T cell receptor (beta chain) is a study of cytomegalovirus exposure and HLA in healthy donors. Whole-study context: Approximately 180 million T cells yielded 120 million or so unique TCR beta sequences, as an earlier analysis found.

The PCR ran on 60 Vbeta and 13 Jbeta primers. Some clones are missing from TCRdb's copy, which holds only in-frame ones; the method was immunoSEQ multiplex PCR. Of about 130,000 clones in the sample, more than 80% were seen once. Unrecorded immune exposures were likely, despite nominal health at sampling. Trimming removed 4 bases at V and 7 bases at J, with 12 bases between. The CDR3 totals 13 residues. CDR1 and CDR2 from the germline V gene are SNHLY and FYNNEI. Study outcomes and limitations: Later on, an analysis found that several of the most significant clusters appeared to be linked to common viral pathogens, which included parvovirus B19. A later analysis found that most CMV-associated TCR beta chains appeared HLA-restricted.

In the case of this clone: Its antigen is unidentified.

The sequence was obtained from a woman aged 30 to 39 in good health and CMV-seropositive. The chain links TRBV2 to TRBJ2-3; D is unresolved. Sequenced: PBMCs. The CDR3, as DNA: TGTGCCAGCAGTGCCCTAGATACAAATACGCAGTATTTT. Its translation: CASSALDTNTQYF. Full variable domain (outside the CDR3, taken from reference TRBV2 and TRBJ2-3): EPEVTQTPSHQVTQMGQEVILRCVPISNHLYFYWYRQILGQKVEFLVSFYNNEISEKSEIFDDQFSVERPDGSNFTLKIRSTKLEDSAMYFCASSALDTNTQYFGPGTRLTVL.